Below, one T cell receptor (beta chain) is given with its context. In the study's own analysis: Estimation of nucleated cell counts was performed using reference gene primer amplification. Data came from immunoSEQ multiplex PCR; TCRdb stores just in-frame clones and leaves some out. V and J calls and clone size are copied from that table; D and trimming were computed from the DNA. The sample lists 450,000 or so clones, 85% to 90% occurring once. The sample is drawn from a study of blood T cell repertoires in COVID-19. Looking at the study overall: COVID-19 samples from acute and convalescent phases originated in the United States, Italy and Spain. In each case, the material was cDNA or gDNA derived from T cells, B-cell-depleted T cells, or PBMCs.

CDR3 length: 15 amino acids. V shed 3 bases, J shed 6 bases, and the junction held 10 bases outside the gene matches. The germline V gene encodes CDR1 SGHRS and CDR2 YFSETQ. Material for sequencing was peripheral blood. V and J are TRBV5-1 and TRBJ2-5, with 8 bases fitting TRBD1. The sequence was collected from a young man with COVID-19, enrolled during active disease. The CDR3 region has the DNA TGCGCCAGCAGCTATGACAGGGGAAGCGTAAAGACCCAGTACTTC. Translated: CASSYDRGSVKTQYF. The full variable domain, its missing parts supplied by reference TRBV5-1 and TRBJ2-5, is KAGVTQTPRYLIKTRGQQVTLSCSPISGHRSVSWYQQTPGQGLQFLFEYFSETQRNKGNFPGRFSGRQFSNSRSEMNVSTLELGDSALYLCASSYDRGSVKTQYFGPGTRLLVL.